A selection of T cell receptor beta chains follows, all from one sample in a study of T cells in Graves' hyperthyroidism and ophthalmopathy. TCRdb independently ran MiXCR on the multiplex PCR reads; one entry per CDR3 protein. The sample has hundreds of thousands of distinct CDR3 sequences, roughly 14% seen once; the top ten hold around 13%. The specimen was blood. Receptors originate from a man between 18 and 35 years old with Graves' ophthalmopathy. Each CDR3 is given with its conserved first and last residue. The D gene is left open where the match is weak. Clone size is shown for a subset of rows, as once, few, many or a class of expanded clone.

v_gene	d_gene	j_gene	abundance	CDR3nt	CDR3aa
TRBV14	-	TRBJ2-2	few	TGTGCCAGCAGCCAGTGGATGAGGAACACCGGGGAGCTGTTTTTT	CASSQWMRNTGELFF
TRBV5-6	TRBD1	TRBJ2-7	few	TGTGCCAGCAGCTTGGGACAGGGGGCGCAGGAGCAGTACTTC	CASSLGQGAQEQYF
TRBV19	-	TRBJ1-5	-	TGTGCCAGTAGTATTGGACAGCAAAGCAATCAGCCCCAGCATTTT	CASSIGQQSNQPQHF
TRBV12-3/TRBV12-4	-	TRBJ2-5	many	TGTGCCAGCAGTTTAGGGTTCGTAGGGGTTGAGACCCAGTACTTC	CASSLGFVGVETQYF
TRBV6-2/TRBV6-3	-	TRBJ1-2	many	TGTGCCAGCAGTAACACACCGGACCGGGACCTTAACTATGGCTACACCTTC	CASSNTPDRDLNYGYTF
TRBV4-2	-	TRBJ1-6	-	TGTGCCAGCAGCCAAGAACAGGGAGGTAATTCACCCCTCCACTTT	CASSQEQGGNSPLHF
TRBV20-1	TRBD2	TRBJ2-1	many	TGCAGTGCTAGCCCCTTGCTGAGCGGGAGGGAGCATGAGCAGTTCTTC	CSASPLLSGREHEQFF
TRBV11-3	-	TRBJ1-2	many	TGTGCCAGCAGCTCGCCATTGGGCCCCGCAGTTGGCTACACCTTC	CASSSPLGPAVGYTF
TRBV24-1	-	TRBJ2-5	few	TGTGCCACCAGGGACTATAAAGAGACCCAGTACTTC	CATRDYKETQYF
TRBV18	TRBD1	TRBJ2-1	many	TGTGCCAGCTCACTGATGTCCGACAGGGCCCTTGAGCAGTTCTTC	CASSLMSDRALEQFF
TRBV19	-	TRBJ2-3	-	TGTGCCAGTAGTATAGATGGAGGGGGGGCCAGGGGGTCAGATACGCAGTATTTT	CASSIDGGGARGSDTQYF
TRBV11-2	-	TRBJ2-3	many	TGTGCCAGCAGCTTAGGGGTATGGGCAGATACGCAGTATTTT	CASSLGVWADTQYF
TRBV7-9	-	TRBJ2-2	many	TGTGCCAGCAGCTTAGCCGAGGGGGACACCGGGGAGCTGTTTTTT	CASSLAEGDTGELFF
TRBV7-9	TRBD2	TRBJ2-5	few	TGTGCCAGCAGCTCGCGACTAGCGGGGGTTGAGACCCAGTACTTC	CASSSRLAGVETQYF
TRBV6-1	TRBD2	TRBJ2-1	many	TGTGCCAGCAGTGAGGGACTAGCGGGAACTATCGCCTACAATGAGCAGTTCTTC	CASSEGLAGTIAYNEQFF
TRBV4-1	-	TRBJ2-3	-	TGCGCCAGCAGCCCTTGGGCTGAAAGCCATGGAGATACGCAGTATTTT	CASSPWAESHGDTQYF
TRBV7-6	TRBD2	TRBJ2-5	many	TGTGCCAGCAGCTTGGGGACTAGCGGGGGTGAGACCCAGTACTTC	CASSLGTSGGETQYF
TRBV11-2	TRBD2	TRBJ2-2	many	TGTGCCAGCAGCTTAGATGCAGCGGGAGTTTCGGGGGAGCTGTTTTTT	CASSLDAAGVSGELFF
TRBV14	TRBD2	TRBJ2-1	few	TGTGCCAGCAGCCAAGCTAGCGGGAGATCTCTGTTCTTC	CASSQASGRSLFF
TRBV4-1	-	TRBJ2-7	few	TGCGCCAGCAGCCAAGAAAGGTTTGGCGAGCAGTACTTC	CASSQERFGEQYF
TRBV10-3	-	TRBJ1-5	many	TGTGCCATCTGGAGCGGGGGGCGAAGCAATCAGCCCCAGCATTTT	CAIWSGGRSNQPQHF
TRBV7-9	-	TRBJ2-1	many	TGTGCCAGCAGCTTAAAAACGCGTGGAGGGATGGAGAATGAGCAGTTCTTC	CASSLKTRGGMENEQFF
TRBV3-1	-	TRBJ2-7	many	TGTGCCAGCAGCCGACCGACAGGCGACGAGCAGTACTTC	CASSRPTGDEQYF
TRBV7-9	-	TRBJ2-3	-	TGTGCCAGCAGCTTAGCGGTGACAGCAGACACAGATACGCAGTATTTT	CASSLAVTADTDTQYF
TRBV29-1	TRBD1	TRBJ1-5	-	TGCAGCGTTGCTACAGGGGGTCAGCCCCAGCATTTT	CSVATGGQPQHF
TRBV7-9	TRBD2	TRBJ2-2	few	TGTGCCAGCAGCACGCGGACTAGCGGGAGGGCCGAGGTCGGGGAGCTGTTTTTT	CASSTRTSGRAEVGELFF
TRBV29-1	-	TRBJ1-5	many	TGCAGCGTTGATCTGGGCAATCAGCCCCAGCATTTT	CSVDLGNQPQHF
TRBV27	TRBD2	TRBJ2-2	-	TGTGCCAGCAGTTTAGGGCGGGAGGGCCCTACCGGGGAGCTGTTTTTT	CASSLGREGPTGELFF
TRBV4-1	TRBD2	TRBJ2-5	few	TGCGCCAGCAGCCAAGTAGCGGGGGGGCAGACCCAGTACTTC	CASSQVAGGQTQYF
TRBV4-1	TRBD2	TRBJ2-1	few	TGCGCCAGCAGCCAAGCAGGAAGCGGGATTCGCAATGAGCAGTTCTTC	CASSQAGSGIRNEQFF
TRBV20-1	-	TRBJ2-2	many	TGCAGTGCTAGGCCCAAGAACACCGGGGAGCTGTTTTTT	CSARPKNTGELFF
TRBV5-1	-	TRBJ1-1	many	TGCGCCAGCAGCAACAGGGTTGCCACTGAAGCTTTCTTT	CASSNRVATEAFF
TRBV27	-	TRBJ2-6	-	TGTGCCAGCAGTTTCCACACAGGCTCTGGGGCCAACGTCCTGACTTTC	CASSFHTGSGANVLTF